This paragraph covers one T cell receptor beta chain sequence. Its antigen is currently unknown. Indicated time point: newly diagnosed GD, antithyroid drugs for less than 3 months. The TCR library was made from RNA that had been extracted from PBMCs in TRIzol. According to the study, TCR beta libraries were built with iRepertoire HTBI primers and CDR3-region Arm-PCR. MiXCR, run by TCRdb on the multiplex PCR reads, gives a single entry per CDR3 protein. The repertoire holds roughly 250,000 distinct CDR3 sequences, with approximately 20% as singletons. The V gene lost 1 base and the J gene lost 5 bases, with 8 bases spanning the gap. The CDR3 length is 14 residues. The germline CDR1 and CDR2 sequences are SGHVS and FNYEAQ. The entry originates in a study of regulatory T cells in long-lasting Graves disease. Study outcomes and limitations: Accuracy was perhaps lowered by the small sample size.

The same specimen was also included in a second study, on T cells in Graves' hyperthyroidism and ophthalmopathy.

V gene TRBV7-6 combines with J gene TRBJ2-2; D is unresolved. This sequence originates from a woman aged 25 to 39 with Graves disease. The starting material was peripheral blood mononuclear cells (PBMCs), obtained at new diagnosis, from a patient treated with antithyroid drugs. The CDR3 loop reads CASSLVRATGELFF. As DNA, the CDR3 is TGTGCCAGCAGCTTAGTAAGGGCGACCGGGGAGCTGTTTTTT.